Listed here is a single TCR beta chain. TCRdb analysed the 5' RACE reads with MiXCR anew, one entry per CDR3 protein. The sample lists around 550,000 distinct CDR3 sequences; 15% were seen once. Looked up from germline, CDR1 is WNHNN and CDR2 is SYGVQD (reference sequence). Trimming stripped 2 bases from V and 8 bases from J, with 11 bases between. The CDR3 contains 13 residues. This sample is drawn from a study of identical twins. In addition, the sample was reused for a study of yellow fever vaccine responses in identical twins.

The chain joins TRBV10-1 to TRBJ2-3; D is unresolved. Source material: CD4+ T cells sorted from blood. This sequence originates from a woman younger than 35 in good health. In DNA, the CDR3 is TGCGCCAGCAGTGAGGGAACGGCCTCTACGCAGTATTTT. It encodes CASSEGTASTQYF.